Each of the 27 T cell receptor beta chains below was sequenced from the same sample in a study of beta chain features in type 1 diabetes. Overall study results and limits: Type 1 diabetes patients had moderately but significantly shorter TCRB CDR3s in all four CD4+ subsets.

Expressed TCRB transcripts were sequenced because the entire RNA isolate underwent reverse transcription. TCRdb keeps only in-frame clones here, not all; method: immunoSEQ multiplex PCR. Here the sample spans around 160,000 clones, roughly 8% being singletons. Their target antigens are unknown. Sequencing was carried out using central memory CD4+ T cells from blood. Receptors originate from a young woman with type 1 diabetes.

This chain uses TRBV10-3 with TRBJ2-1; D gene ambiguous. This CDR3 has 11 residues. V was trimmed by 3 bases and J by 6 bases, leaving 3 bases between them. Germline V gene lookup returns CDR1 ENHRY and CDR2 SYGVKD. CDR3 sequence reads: CAISDRNEQFF. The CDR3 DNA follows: TGTGCCATCAGTGATCGCAATGAGCAGTTCTTC.

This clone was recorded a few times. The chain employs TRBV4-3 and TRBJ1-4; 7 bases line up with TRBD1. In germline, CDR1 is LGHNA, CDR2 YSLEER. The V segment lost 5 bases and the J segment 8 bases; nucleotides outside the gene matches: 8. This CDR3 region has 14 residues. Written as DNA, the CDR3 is TGCGCCAGCAGCGTAGACCACAGGGGCGAAAAACTGTTTTTT. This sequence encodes CASSVDHRGEKLFF.

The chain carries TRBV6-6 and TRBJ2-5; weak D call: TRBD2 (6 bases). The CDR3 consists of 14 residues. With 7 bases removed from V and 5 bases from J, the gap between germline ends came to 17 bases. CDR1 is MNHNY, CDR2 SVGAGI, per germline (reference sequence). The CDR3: CASNDEGGGETQYF. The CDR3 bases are TGTGCCAGCAACGATGAGGGAGGTGGGGAGACCCAGTACTTC.

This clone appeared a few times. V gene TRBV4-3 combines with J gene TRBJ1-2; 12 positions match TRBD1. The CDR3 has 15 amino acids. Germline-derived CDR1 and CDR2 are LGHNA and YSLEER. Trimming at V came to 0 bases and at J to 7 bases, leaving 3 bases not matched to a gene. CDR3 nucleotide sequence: TGCGCCAGCAGCCAAGAGGGACAGGGGGCCTTTGGCTACACCTTC. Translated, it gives CASSQEGQGAFGYTF.

Written as DNA, the CDR3 is TGTGCCAGCAGCAGTTCAGGGGAGACCCAGTACTTC. It specifies CASSSSGETQYF. The chain couples TRBV7-9 to TRBJ2-5, with D perhaps TRBD1 (5 bases). The CDR3 has 12 residues. Trimming removed 5 bases from V and 5 bases from J, with 9 bases in between. Germline V gene sequence: CDR1 SEHNR, CDR2 FQNEAQ (reference sequence).

The CDR3 is CASRAGTGGLEQYF. CDR3 nucleotide sequence: TGTGCCAGCAGAGCCGGGACAGGGGGACTCGAGCAGTACTTC. The chain recombines TRBV28 with TRBJ2-7, with 11 bases that match TRBD1. Unmatched junction bases numbered 7, after V lost 6 bases and J lost 6 bases. CDR3 length equals 14 residues. The V gene's germline CDR1 is MDHEN and CDR2 SYDVKM.

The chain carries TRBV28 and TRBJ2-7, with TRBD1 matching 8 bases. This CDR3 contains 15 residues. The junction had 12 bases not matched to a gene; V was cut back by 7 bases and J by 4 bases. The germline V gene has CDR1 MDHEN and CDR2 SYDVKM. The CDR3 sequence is CASTNSGGPLYEQYF. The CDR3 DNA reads TGTGCCAGCACGAACTCAGGGGGCCCGTTATACGAGCAGTACTTC.

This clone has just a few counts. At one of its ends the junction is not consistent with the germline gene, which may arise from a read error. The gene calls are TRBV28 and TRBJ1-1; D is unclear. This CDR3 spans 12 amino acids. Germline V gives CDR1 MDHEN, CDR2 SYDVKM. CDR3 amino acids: CASSLFAGNFQF. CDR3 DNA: TGTGCCAGCAGTTTATTCGCGGGAAATTTCCAATTT.

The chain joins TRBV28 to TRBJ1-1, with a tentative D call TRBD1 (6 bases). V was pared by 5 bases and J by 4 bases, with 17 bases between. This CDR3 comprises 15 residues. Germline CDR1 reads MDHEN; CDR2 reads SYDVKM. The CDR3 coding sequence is TGTGCCAGCAGTCTATTGACAGGAAGAGTCACTGAAGCTTTCTTT. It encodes CASSLLTGRVTEAFF.

DNA of the CDR3: TGTGCCAGCAATACGGGACAGTTGAACACTGAAGCTTTCTTT. Translation gives CASNTGQLNTEAFF. The chain employs TRBV6-5 and TRBJ1-1; 7 nucleotides line up with TRBD1. The J segment lost 0 bases and the V segment lost 7 bases, leaving 5 bases of the junction unmatched. CDR3 length: 14 amino acids. The germline V gene has CDR1 MNHEY and CDR2 SVGAGI.

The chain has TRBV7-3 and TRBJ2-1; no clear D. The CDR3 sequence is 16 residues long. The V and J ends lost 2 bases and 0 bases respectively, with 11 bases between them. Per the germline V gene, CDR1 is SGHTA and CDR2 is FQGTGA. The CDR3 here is CASSLWRQSSYNEQFF. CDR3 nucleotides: TGTGCCAGCAGCTTATGGCGGCAATCCTCCTACAATGAGCAGTTCTTC.

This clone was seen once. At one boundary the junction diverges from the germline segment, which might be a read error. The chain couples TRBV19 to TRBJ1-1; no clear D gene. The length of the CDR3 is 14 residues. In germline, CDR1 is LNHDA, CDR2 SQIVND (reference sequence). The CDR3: CASSIQHGGFEAFF. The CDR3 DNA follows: TGTGCGAGTAGTATACAACACGGCGGGTTTGAAGCTTTCTTT.

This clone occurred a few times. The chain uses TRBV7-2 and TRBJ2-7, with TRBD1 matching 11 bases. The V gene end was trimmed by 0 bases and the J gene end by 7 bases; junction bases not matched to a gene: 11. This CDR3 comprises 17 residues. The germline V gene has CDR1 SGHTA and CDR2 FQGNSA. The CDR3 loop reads CASSLASPGQGGREQYF. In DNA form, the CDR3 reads TGTGCCAGCAGCTTAGCTTCTCCGGGACAGGGGGGCAGAGAGCAGTACTTC.

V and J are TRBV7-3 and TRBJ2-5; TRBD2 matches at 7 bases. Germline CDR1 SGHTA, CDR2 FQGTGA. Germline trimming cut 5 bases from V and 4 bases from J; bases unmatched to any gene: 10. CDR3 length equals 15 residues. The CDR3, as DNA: TGTGCCAGCAGCGCCCGGGGAGGGCCCTTAGAGACCCAGTACTTC. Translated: CASSARGGPLETQYF.

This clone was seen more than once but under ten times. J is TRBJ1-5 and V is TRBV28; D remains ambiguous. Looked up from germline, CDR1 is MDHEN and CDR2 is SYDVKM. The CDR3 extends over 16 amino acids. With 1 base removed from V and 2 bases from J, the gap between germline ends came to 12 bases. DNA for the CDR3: TGTGCCAGCAGTTTATTCCGGGATGCTGGCAATCAGCCCCAGCATTTT. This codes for CASSLFRDAGNQPQHF.

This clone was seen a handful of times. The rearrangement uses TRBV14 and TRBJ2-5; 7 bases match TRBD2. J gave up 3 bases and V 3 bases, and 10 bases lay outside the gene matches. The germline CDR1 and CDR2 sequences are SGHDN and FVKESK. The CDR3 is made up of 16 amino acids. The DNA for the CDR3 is TGTGCCAGCAGCCAGACGGGAGGAGGTTTAAAAGAGACCCAGTACTTC. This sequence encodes CASSQTGGGLKETQYF.

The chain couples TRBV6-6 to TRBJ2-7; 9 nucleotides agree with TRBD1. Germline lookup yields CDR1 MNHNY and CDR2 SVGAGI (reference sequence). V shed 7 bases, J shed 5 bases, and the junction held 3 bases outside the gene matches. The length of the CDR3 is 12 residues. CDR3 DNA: TGTGCCAGCAAAAGACAGGGGGACGAGCAGTACTTC. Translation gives CASKRQGDEQYF.

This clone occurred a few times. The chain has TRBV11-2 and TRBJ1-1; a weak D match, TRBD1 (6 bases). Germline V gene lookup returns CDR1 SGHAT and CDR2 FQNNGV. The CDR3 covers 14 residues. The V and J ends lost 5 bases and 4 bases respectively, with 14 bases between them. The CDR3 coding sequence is TGTGCCAGCAGCCCACAGGGAGTTGGCACTGAAGCTTTCTTT. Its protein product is CASSPQGVGTEAFF.

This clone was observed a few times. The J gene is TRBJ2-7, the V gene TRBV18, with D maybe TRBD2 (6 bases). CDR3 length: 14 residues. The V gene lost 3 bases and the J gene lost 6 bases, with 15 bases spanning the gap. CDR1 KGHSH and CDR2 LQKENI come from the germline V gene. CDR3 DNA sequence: TGTGCCAGCTCACCCTCGGCCGTGGGGGGCGAGCAGTACTTC. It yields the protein CASSPSAVGGEQYF.

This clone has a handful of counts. DNA for the CDR3: TGTGCCAGCAGACCCTCGGGGCTAGCGGACTACGAGCAGTACTTC. Translated, it gives CASRPSGLADYEQYF. V usage is TRBV28 and J usage is TRBJ2-7; 7 bases align to TRBD2. J was trimmed by 3 bases and V by 6 bases; bases with no gene match: 11. Germline V gene data show CDR1 as MDHEN and CDR2 as SYDVKM. The CDR3 contains 15 residues.

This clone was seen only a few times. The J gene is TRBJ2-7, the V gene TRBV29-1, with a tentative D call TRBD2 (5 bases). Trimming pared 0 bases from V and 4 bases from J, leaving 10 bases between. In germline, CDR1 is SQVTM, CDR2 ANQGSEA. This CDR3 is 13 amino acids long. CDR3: CSVEETRGYEQYF. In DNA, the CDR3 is TGCAGCGTTGAAGAGACTCGCGGGTACGAGCAGTACTTC.

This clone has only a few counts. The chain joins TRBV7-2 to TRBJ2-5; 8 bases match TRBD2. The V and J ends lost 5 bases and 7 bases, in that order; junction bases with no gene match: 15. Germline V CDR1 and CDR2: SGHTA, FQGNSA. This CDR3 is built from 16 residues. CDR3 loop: CASSPPGTRGGGTQYF. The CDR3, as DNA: TGTGCCAGCAGCCCACCTGGGACTAGGGGGGGAGGGACCCAGTACTTC. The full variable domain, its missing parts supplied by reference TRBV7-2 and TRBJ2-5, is GAGVSQSPSNKVTEKGKDVELRCDPISGHTALYWYRQSLGQGLEFLIYFQGNSAPDKSGLPSDRFSAERTGGSVSTLTIQRTQQEDSAVYLCASSPPGTRGGGTQYFGPGTRLLVL.

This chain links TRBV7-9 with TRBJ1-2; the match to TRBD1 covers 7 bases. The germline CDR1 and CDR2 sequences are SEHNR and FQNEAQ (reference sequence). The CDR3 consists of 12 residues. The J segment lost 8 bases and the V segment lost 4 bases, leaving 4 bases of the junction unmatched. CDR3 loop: CASSSQGVGYTF. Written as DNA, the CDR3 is TGTGCCAGCAGCTCTCAGGGGGTGGGCTACACCTTC.

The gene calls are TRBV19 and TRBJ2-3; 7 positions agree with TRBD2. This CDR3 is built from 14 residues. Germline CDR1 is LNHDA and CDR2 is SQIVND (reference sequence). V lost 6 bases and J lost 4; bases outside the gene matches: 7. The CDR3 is CASRLGGDPDTQYF. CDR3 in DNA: TGTGCCAGTAGGTTGGGGGGGGACCCAGATACGCAGTATTTT.

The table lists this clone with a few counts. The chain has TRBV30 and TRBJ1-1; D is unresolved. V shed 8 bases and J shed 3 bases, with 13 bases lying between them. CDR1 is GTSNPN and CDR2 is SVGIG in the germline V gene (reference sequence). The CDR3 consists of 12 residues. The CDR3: CAAQAFDTEAFF. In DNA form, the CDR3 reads TGTGCCGCCCAAGCGTTCGACACTGAAGCTTTCTTT.

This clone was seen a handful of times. CDR3 coding DNA: TGTGCCAGCAGCTTAGGACAGGGGGCGTTCTACGAGCAGTACTTC. Translation: CASSLGQGAFYEQYF. The chain has TRBV13 and TRBJ2-7; 9 nucleotides align to TRBD1. The germline gives CDR1 PRHDT, CDR2 FYEKMQ (reference sequence). This CDR3 comprises 15 residues. V was clipped by 0 bases and J by 3 bases; unmatched bases: 3. Drawing the rest from reference TRBV13 and TRBJ2-7, the complete variable domain is AAGVIQSPRHLIKEKRETATLKCYPIPRHDTVYWYQQGPGQDPQFLISFYEKMQSDKGSIPDRFSAQQFSDYHSELNMSSLELGDSALYFCASSLGQGAFYEQYFGPGTRLTVT.

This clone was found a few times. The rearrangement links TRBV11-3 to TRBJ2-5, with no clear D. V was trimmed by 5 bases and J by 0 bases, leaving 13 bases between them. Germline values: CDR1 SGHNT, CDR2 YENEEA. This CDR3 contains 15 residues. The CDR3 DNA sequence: TGTGCCAGCAGCCCGAGAGGCTATTACCAAGAGACCCAGTACTTC. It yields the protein CASSPRGYYQETQYF.